A single sample gave rise to the 19 T cell receptor beta chains below, sequenced in a study of PD-1 blockade in classical Hodgkin lymphoma. As for time point: cycle 4 day 1 (C4D1), after 6 weeks of nivolumab. Every patient relapsed after autologous stem cell transplantation, and brentuximab vedotin exposure varied. Negative selection with magnets was how CD8+ T cells were isolated from the thawed PBMCs. The method was immunoSEQ multiplex PCR; TCRdb's version includes in-frame clones alone and lacks a portion of them. The table records approximately 21,000 clones, approximately 80% of them present only once. The source was CD8+ T cells from blood, collected before the fourth cycle of nivolumab. The receptors derive from a human donor with classical Hodgkin lymphoma.

J is TRBJ1-1 and V is TRBV19; 7 nucleotides match TRBD1. Trimming took 7 bases from V and 3 from J; bases not matched to a gene: 5. The CDR3 has 13 amino acids. The germline V gene encodes CDR1 LNHDA and CDR2 SQIVND (reference sequence). The CDR3 sequence: CASIGQADTEAFF. CDR3 coding DNA: TGTGCCAGTATTGGACAGGCCGACACTGAAGCTTTCTTT.

The CDR3 protein is CASSQDPAELFF. The CDR3 bases are TGTGCCAGCAGCCAAGATCCGGCAGAGCTGTTTTTT. The chain joins TRBV4-2 to TRBJ2-2; D is undetermined. The CDR3 is 12 amino acids. The V gene's germline CDR1 is LGHNA and CDR2 YNFKEQ. Trimming cost V 0 bases and J 11 bases, with 7 bases left between them.

The V and J genes are TRBV7-8 and TRBJ2-5, with TRBD2 as a possible D gene (6 bases). The germline V gene has CDR1 SGHVS and CDR2 FQNEAQ. V was shortened by 10 bases and J by 2 bases, with 11 bases between the two germline ends. This CDR3 spans 12 amino acids. The CDR3 is CATRDLQETQYF. In DNA form, the CDR3 reads TGTGCCACGCGGGACTTACAAGAGACCCAGTACTTC.

The V call is TRBV2, the J call TRBJ1-4; possible D gene TRBD1, 5 bases. The CDR3 length is 14 residues. From germline, CDR1 is SNHLY and CDR2 FYNNEI. Trimming cost V 5 bases and J 3 bases, with 10 bases left between them. The CDR3 DNA reads as TGTGCCAGCAGTCGGGGGAGTGCTAATGAAAAACTGTTTTTT. It yields the protein CASSRGSANEKLFF.

This clone was found a few times. This sequence joins TRBV4-2 and TRBJ1-2; TRBD1 might be the D (6 bases). The V gene's germline CDR1 is LGHNA and CDR2 YNFKEQ. V lost 0 bases to trimming and J lost 3 bases, with 14 bases between them. This CDR3 is 16 amino acids long. The CDR3 spells CASSQDPTGAHYGYTF. The CDR3 nucleotides read TGTGCCAGCAGCCAAGATCCTACGGGGGCGCACTATGGCTACACCTTC.

The chain recombines TRBV5-5 with TRBJ2-5; 9 bases line up with TRBD1. This CDR3 spans 15 amino acids. The junction had 6 bases not matched to a gene; V was cut back by 4 bases and J by 2 bases. Germline loops: CDR1 SGHKS, CDR2 YYEKEE (reference sequence). Here the CDR3 reads CASSPLDRGQETQYF. The CDR3 region has the DNA TGTGCCAGCAGCCCCTTGGACAGGGGACAAGAGACCCAGTACTTC.

The chain couples TRBV23-1 to TRBJ2-1, with D possibly being TRBD2 (6 bases). TRBV23-1 is reported as an ORF; its role is uncertain. CDR3 length: 15 residues. The V and J ends lost 0 bases and 8 bases respectively, with 14 bases between them. The DNA of the CDR3 is TGCGCCAGCAGTCAATCGGAGGGTACGAGGGATGAGCAGTTCTTC. This gives the protein CASSQSEGTRDEQFF.

This chain connects TRBV6-6 to TRBJ1-2; no clear D gene. The germline V gene has CDR1 MNHNY and CDR2 SVGAGI (reference sequence). This CDR3 has 12 residues. Trimming cost V 0 bases and J 6 bases, with 5 bases left between them. The chain's CDR3 is CASSYSQDGYTF. The CDR3 nucleotides are TGTGCCAGCAGTTACTCGCAGGATGGCTACACCTTC.

CDR3 loop: CASSLRVGSEQYF. The CDR3 DNA reads TGCGCCAGCAGCCTTCGAGTGGGGTCCGAGCAGTACTTC. The chain combines TRBV4-3 with TRBJ2-7; no definite D call. This CDR3 comprises 13 residues. With 4 bases removed from V and 6 bases from J, the gap between germline ends came to 13 bases. Germline CDR1 and CDR2: LGHNA and YSLEER.

CDR3 nucleotides: TGTGCCAGCAGCCAAGTTGAAGGACCCAACACCGGGGAGCTGTTTTTT. Encoded protein: CASSQVEGPNTGELFF. The rearrangement joins TRBV4-2 to TRBJ2-2, with D hard to call. From germline, CDR1 is LGHNA and CDR2 YNFKEQ. The V end was cut by 1 base, the J end by 2 bases, with 11 bases between. The CDR3 extends over 16 amino acids.

On this clone: Compared with germline, one end of the junction differs, possibly owing to a read error. The chain uses TRBV4-2 and TRBJ2-2; D tentatively fits TRBD1 or TRBD2 (5 bases each). The CDR3 covers 16 residues. Germline CDR1 is LGHNA and CDR2 is YNFKEQ. In DNA form, the CDR3 reads TGTGCCAGCAGCCAATCCCAACAGGACTCCGCCGGTGAGCTGTTTTTT. Amino acid sequence: CASSQSQQDSAGELFF.

This chain connects TRBV9 to TRBJ1-1; a weak D match, TRBD1 (5 bases). The CDR3 consists of 15 residues. V was pared by 4 bases and J by 3 bases, with 16 bases between. Germline V gives CDR1 SGDLS, CDR2 YYNGEE. The CDR3 DNA follows: TGTGCCAGCAGCCCGGTTGGCCGGGGCGACACTGAAGCTTTCTTT. Encoded protein: CASSPVGRGDTEAFF.

CDR3 DNA: TGCGCCAGCAGCATCGGGACAGGGGTTCTTTCCTACGAGCAGTACTTC. Protein: CASSIGTGVLSYEQYF. This chain joins TRBV5-1 and TRBJ2-7; 10 nucleotides align to TRBD1. From germline, CDR1 is SGHRS and CDR2 YFSETQ. V shed 4 bases and J 1 base; nucleotides not matched to a gene: 8. The CDR3 runs 16 residues.

By proportion, this clone is medium-sized. V and J are TRBV27 and TRBJ1-2; a weak D match, TRBD1 (5 bases). Germline V gene data show CDR1 as MNHEY and CDR2 as SMNVEV (reference sequence). The V end lost 2 bases, the J end lost 3 bases, and 7 bases lay between the germline ends. The CDR3 runs 13 residues. CDR3 nucleotides: TGTGCCAGCAGTTTAGCCAGGGACTATGGCTACACCTTC. As protein: CASSLARDYGYTF.

V usage is TRBV11-2 and J usage is TRBJ2-5; TRBD2 agrees at 7 bases. CDR1 is SGHAT and CDR2 is FQNNGV in the germline V gene. This CDR3 is built from 11 residues. Germline trimming cut 1 base from V and 11 bases from J; bases unmatched to any gene: 1. The CDR3 loop is CASSLVREQYF. Written as DNA, the CDR3 is TGTGCCAGCAGCTTAGTGCGGGAGCAGTACTTC.

The chain is built from TRBV6-5 and TRBJ2-2; D is ambiguous. The germline V gene encodes CDR1 MNHEY and CDR2 SVGAGI. This CDR3 region has 14 residues. The V and J ends lost 7 bases and 1 base respectively, with 10 bases between them. CDR3 sequence: CASTSEWNTGELFF. DNA of the CDR3: TGTGCCAGCACTTCGGAGTGGAACACCGGGGAGCTGTTTTTT.

This clone is judged medium-sized (0.01 to 0.1%). The genes are TRBV2 and TRBJ1-1; D is uncertain. CDR3 length: 13 amino acids. Germline V CDR1 and CDR2: SNHLY, FYNNEI. V lost 7 bases to trimming and J lost 3 bases, with 12 bases between them. CDR3 DNA: TGTGCCAGCACCGACCGCGAATACACTGAAGCTTTCTTT. Its protein is CASTDREYTEAFF. The full variable domain, completed using reference TRBV2 and TRBJ1-1, is EPEVTQTPSHQVTQMGQEVILRCVPISNHLYFYWYRQILGQKVEFLVSFYNNEISEKSEIFDDQFSVERPDGSNFTLKIRSTKLEDSAMYFCASTDREYTEAFFGQGTRLTVV.

The chain uses TRBV5-1 and TRBJ1-5; unclear D gene. Per germline, CDR1 SGHRS and CDR2 YFSETQ. Trimming shortened V by 4 bases and J by 7 bases, and 21 bases separated the two germline ends. The CDR3 totals 16 residues. The CDR3 reads CASSPLPWALGQPQHF. In nucleotides, the CDR3 is TGCGCCAGCAGCCCCCTTCCGTGGGCCCTAGGACAGCCCCAGCATTTT.

V gene TRBV9 combines with J gene TRBJ2-7; 9 nucleotides match TRBD1. Trimming at V came to 0 bases and at J to 5 bases, leaving 6 bases not matched to a gene. CDR3 size: 15 residues. Germline loops: CDR1 SGDLS, CDR2 YYNGEE. The CDR3 here is CASSVALDRGDEQYF. CDR3 sequence (DNA): TGTGCCAGCAGCGTAGCTTTAGACAGGGGGGACGAGCAGTACTTC.